The 16 T cell receptor beta chains below were found in one sample sequenced in a study of Ad26.COV2.S vaccination and SARS-CoV-2 variants. The treatment denotes: approximately 18 received Ad26.COV2.S at low or high dose, single or two shots; about 5 received placebo; per-sample allocation not given. Collection of samples fell on day 63 after the first vaccine or placebo injection. Profiled with immunoSEQ multiplex PCR; TCRdb holds only in-frame clones, not every one. The sample contains 510,000 or so clones, around nine tenths of which appear only once. Sequenced here: peripheral blood, sampled in a trial of Ad26.COV2.S vaccine versus placebo. All receptors derive from a person between 18 and 60 years old who received the Ad26.COV2.S COVID-19 vaccine or a placebo.

This chain joins TRBV19 and TRBJ1-3; no clear D gene. Germline lookup yields CDR1 LNHDA and CDR2 SQIVND (reference sequence). Trimming took 3 bases from V and 0 from J, leaving 12 bases between them. CDR3 length equals 16 residues. The DNA of the CDR3 is TGTGCCAGTAGTATTTATGGTCAGAACTCTGGAAACACCATATATTTT. It codes for CASSIYGQNSGNTIYF.

To note about this clone: A read error may account for a junction end that differs from germline. The CDR3 DNA reads as TGTGCTAGCAGCTCACTTCGGACAGGCATCTCTGGGGCCAACGTCCTGACTTTC. It specifies CASSSLRTGISGANVLTF. V and J are TRBV7-7 and TRBJ2-6; 7 bases align to TRBD1. Germline V gives CDR1 SSHAT, CDR2 FNYEAQ (reference sequence). The CDR3 extends over 18 amino acids.

The V and J genes are TRBV5-8 and TRBJ1-1; the D gene is possibly TRBD1 (5 bases). The V end was cut by 1 base, the J end by 6 bases, with 13 bases between. The CDR3 sequence is 14 residues long. Germline V gene sequence: CDR1 SGHTS, CDR2 YDEGEE. The CDR3, as DNA: TGTGCCAGCAGCTTGAGGGGAACTATAGCTGAAGCTTTCTTT. Translating it yields CASSLRGTIAEAFF. The full variable domain, rest sourced from reference TRBV5-8 and TRBJ1-1, is EAGVTQSPTHLIKTRGQQATLRCSPISGHTSVYWYQQALGLGLQFLLWYDEGEERNRGNFPPRFSGRQFPNYSSELNVNALELEDSALYLCASSLRGTIAEAFFGQGTRLTVV.

The chain employs TRBV29-1 and TRBJ1-1; 9 nucleotides align to TRBD1. Unmatched junction bases numbered 7, after V lost 7 bases and J lost 1 base. Germline V gene sequence: CDR1 SQVTM, CDR2 ANQGSEA. The CDR3 sequence is 14 residues long. The CDR3: CSGVGGQGNTEAFF. The CDR3 DNA reads as TGCAGCGGCGTCGGGGGACAGGGGAACACTGAAGCTTTCTTT.

The V call is TRBV23-1, the J call TRBJ1-1, with D possibly matching TRBD1 (5 bases). TRBV23-1 is flagged as an ORF with uncertain function. The CDR3 totals 12 residues. V was clipped by 5 bases and J by 4 bases, with 8 bases between them. The DNA for the CDR3 is TGCGCCAGCAGTGGGGGGTTCACTGAAGCTTTCTTT. Translated, it gives CASSGGFTEAFF.

The chain joins TRBV30 to TRBJ2-7; D gene uncertain. Germline V gene lookup returns CDR1 GTSNPN and CDR2 SVGIG (reference sequence). Trimming shortened V by 1 base and J by 6 bases, and 7 bases separated the two germline ends. The CDR3 runs 11 residues. Here the CDR3 DNA reads TGTGCCTGGAGTGACGTCGCCGAGCAGTACTTC. This sequence encodes CAWSDVAEQYF.

Only a few counts were recorded for this clone. This chain uses TRBV28 with TRBJ2-2; D ambiguous. The CDR3 has 15 residues. Trimming left V 3 bases short and J 0 bases short, with 8 bases between. The germline gives CDR1 MDHEN, CDR2 SYDVKM. CDR3 coding DNA: TGTGCCAGCAGTTTGGTGCAGACGAACACCGGGGAGCTGTTTTTT. Its protein is CASSLVQTNTGELFF.

This clone was counted a single time. The rearrangement joins TRBV7-9 to TRBJ2-3; D not certain. Between the trimmed V and J ends, which lost 1 base and 5 bases, there was a span of 10 bases. Germline assignment: CDR1 SEHNR and CDR2 FQNEAQ (reference sequence). This CDR3 region has 14 residues. The CDR3 spells CASSLGSAGDTQYF. CDR3 sequence (DNA): TGTGCCAGCAGCTTAGGGTCGGCCGGAGATACGCAGTATTTT.

The V and J genes are TRBV30 and TRBJ1-6, with D possibly TRBD1 on 5 matching bases. The CDR3 covers 12 residues. With 0 bases removed from V and 9 bases from J, the gap between germline ends came to 6 bases. From germline, CDR1 is GTSNPN and CDR2 SVGIG (reference sequence). CDR3 sequence reads: CAWSVQVSPLHF. The CDR3 coding sequence is TGTGCCTGGAGTGTACAGGTTTCACCCCTCCACTTT.

This chain uses TRBV2 with TRBJ2-1; no reliable D call. The germline gives CDR1 SNHLY, CDR2 FYNNEI. The CDR3 extends over 13 amino acids. V was trimmed by 10 bases and J by 5 bases, leaving 15 bases between them. This CDR3 is CATQALVDNEQFF. CDR3 DNA sequence: TGTGCCACCCAGGCGCTAGTCGACAATGAGCAGTTCTTC.

CDR3 region: CASSIGPGNTEAFF. Here the CDR3 DNA reads TGTGCCAGTAGTATAGGTCCGGGTAACACTGAAGCTTTCTTT. V gene TRBV19 combines with J gene TRBJ1-1; D not resolved. The CDR3 runs 14 residues. Germline V gene data show CDR1 as LNHDA and CDR2 as SQIVND (reference sequence). Trimming removed 1 base from V and 2 bases from J, with 8 bases in between.

The V gene is TRBV28, the J gene TRBJ2-6, with 8 bases that match TRBD2. This CDR3 contains 16 residues. Germline CDR1 and CDR2: MDHEN and SYDVKM. V dropped 5 bases and J dropped 2; count of bases not matched to a gene: 5. For the CDR3, the DNA is TGTGCCAGCAGTGCTGTAGCGGGACCTGGGGCCAACGTCCTGACTTTC. This sequence encodes CASSAVAGPGANVLTF.

The count of this clone is one. The chain recombines TRBV10-1 with TRBJ1-2; D is possibly TRBD1 (5 bases). The CDR3 is 14 amino acids. Trimming cost V 2 bases and J 4 bases, with 11 bases left between them. Germline V gives CDR1 WNHNN, CDR2 SYGVQD (reference sequence). The DNA of the CDR3 is TGCGCCAGCAGTGAGGGGGGGGTTGGCTATGGCTACACCTTC. It translates to CASSEGGVGYGYTF.

This chain uses TRBV9 with TRBJ1-2; 8 bases match TRBD1. Germline loops: CDR1 SGDLS, CDR2 YYNGEE. With 4 bases clipped from V and 6 bases from J, the junction kept 8 bases outside the gene matches. The CDR3 runs 14 residues. The CDR3 sequence: CASSSGQGADGYTF. CDR3 sequence (DNA): TGTGCCAGCAGCTCCGGGCAGGGGGCGGATGGCTACACCTTC.

The chain links TRBV4-3 to TRBJ1-5; D gene uncertain. CDR3 length: 18 amino acids. Trimming took 2 bases from V and 0 from J, leaving 17 bases between them. Looked up from germline, CDR1 is LGHNA and CDR2 is YSLEER. The CDR3: CASSQHPRGSGSNQPQHF. CDR3 coding DNA: TGCGCCAGCAGCCAACACCCTCGTGGGAGTGGTAGCAATCAGCCCCAGCATTTT.

This clone was counted between two and nine times. V is TRBV3-1 (or the pseudogene TRBV3-2) and J is TRBJ1-4; the D is unclear. The CDR3 sequence is 15 residues long. The germline V gene has CDR1 LGHDT and CDR2 YNNKEL (reference sequence). The V gene lost 4 bases and the J gene lost 6 bases, with 15 bases spanning the gap. CDR3 in amino acids: CASSPSGSADEKLFF. As DNA, the CDR3 is TGTGCCAGCAGCCCCTCCGGGAGCGCTGATGAAAAACTGTTTTTT.